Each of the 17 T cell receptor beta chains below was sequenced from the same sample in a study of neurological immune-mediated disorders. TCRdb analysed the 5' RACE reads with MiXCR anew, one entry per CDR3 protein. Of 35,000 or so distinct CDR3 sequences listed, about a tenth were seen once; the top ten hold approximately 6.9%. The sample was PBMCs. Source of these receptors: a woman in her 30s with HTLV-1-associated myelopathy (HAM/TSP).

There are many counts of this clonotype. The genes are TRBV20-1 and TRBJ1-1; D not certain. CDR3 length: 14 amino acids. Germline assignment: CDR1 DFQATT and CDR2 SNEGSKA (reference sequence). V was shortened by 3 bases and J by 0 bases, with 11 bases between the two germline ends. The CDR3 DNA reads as TGCAGTGCTAGGGGCAGCCTCATGAACACTGAAGCTTTCTTT. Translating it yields CSARGSLMNTEAFF.

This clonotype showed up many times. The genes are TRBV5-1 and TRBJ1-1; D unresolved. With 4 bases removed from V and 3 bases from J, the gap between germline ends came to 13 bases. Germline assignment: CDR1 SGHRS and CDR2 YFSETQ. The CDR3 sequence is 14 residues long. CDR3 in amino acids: CASSLKIPDTEAFF. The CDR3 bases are TGCGCCAGCAGCCTGAAAATCCCCGACACTGAAGCTTTCTTT.

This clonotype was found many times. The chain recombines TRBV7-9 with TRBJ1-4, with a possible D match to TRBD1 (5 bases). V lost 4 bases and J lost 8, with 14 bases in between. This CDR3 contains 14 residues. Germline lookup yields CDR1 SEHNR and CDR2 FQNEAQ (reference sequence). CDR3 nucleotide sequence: TGTGCCAGCAGCTCGCAGGGCGCAGGGGAAAAACTGTTTTTT. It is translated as CASSSQGAGEKLFF.

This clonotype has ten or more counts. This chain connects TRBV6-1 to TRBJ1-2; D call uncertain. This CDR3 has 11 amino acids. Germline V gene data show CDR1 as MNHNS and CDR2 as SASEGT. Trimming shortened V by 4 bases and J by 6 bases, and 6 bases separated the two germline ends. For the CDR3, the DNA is TGTGCCAGCAGTGGCCCAGATGGCTACACCTTC. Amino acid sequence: CASSGPDGYTF.

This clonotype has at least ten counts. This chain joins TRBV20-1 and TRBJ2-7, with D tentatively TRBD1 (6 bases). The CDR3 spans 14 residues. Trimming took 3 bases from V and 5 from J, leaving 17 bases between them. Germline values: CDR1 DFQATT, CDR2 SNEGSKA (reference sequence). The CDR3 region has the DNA TGCAGTGCTAGGGCCGGGACACGAGCAAACGAGCAGTACTTC. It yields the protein CSARAGTRANEQYF.

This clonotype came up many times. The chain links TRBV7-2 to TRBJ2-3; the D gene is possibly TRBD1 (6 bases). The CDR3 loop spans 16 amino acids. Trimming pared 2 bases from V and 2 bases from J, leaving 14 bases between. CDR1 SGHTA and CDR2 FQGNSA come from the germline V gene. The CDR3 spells CASSLQGPTSTDTQYF. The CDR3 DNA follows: TGTGCCAGCAGCTTACAGGGGCCCACATCCACAGATACGCAGTATTTT.

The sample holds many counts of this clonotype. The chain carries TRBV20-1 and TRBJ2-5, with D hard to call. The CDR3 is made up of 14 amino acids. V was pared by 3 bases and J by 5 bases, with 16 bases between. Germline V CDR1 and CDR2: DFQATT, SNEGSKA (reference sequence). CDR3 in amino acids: CSASTPIRGETQYF. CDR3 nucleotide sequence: TGCAGTGCTAGTACGCCTATCCGTGGGGAGACCCAGTACTTC.

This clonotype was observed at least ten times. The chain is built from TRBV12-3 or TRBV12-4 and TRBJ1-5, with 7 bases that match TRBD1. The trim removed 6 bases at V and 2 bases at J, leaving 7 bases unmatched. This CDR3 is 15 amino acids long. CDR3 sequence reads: CASSYTGTGNQPQHF. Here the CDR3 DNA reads TGTGCCAGCAGCTACACTGGGACAGGCAATCAGCCCCAGCATTTT.

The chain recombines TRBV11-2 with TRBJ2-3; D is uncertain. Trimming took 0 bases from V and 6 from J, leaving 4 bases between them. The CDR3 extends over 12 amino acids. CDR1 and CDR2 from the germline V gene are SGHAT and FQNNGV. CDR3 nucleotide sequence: TGTGCCAGCAGCTTAGACCGGGATACGCAGTATTTT. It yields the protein CASSLDRDTQYF.

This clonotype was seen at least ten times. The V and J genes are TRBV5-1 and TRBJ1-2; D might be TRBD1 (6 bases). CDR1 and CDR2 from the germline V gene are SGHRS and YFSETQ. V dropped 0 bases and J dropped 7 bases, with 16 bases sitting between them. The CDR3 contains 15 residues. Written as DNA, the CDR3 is TGCGCCAGCAGCTTGGACAGGGCTGGTGTCGGTGGCTACACCTTC. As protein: CASSLDRAGVGGYTF.

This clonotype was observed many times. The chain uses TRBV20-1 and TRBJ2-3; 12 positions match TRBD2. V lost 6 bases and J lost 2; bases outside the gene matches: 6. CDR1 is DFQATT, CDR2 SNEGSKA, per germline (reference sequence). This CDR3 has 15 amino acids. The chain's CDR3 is CSADGLAGNTDTQYF. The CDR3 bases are TGCAGTGCCGACGGACTAGCGGGGAACACAGATACGCAGTATTTT.

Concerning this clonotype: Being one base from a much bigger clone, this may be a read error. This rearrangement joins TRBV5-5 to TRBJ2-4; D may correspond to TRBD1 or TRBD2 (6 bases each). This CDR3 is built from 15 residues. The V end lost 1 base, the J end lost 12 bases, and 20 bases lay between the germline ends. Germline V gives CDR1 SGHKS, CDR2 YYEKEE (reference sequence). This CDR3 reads CASSLYGGPEDTQYF. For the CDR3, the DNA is TGTGCCAGCAGCTTGTATGGGGGGCCGGAGGACACTCAGTACTTC.

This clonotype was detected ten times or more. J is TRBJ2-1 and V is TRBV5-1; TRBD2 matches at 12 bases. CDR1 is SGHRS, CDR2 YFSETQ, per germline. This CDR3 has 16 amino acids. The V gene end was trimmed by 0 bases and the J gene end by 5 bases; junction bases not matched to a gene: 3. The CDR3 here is CASSLGTSGVNNEQFF. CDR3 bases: TGCGCCAGCAGCTTGGGGACTAGCGGGGTAAACAATGAGCAGTTCTTC.

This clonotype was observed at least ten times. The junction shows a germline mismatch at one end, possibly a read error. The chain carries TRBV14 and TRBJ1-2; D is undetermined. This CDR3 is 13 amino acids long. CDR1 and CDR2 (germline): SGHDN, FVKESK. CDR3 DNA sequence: TGTGCCAACAGCCCCTGGACTGACTATGGCTACACCTTC. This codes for CANSPWTDYGYTF.

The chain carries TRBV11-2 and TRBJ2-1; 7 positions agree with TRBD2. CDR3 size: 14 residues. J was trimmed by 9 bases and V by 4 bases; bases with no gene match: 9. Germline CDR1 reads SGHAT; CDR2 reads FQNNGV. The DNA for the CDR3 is TGTGCCAGCAGCTCGATGTACAGCGGGGCTGAGCAGTTCTTC. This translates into CASSSMYSGAEQFF. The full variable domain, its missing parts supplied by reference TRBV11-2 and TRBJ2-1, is EAGVAQSPRYKIIEKRQSVAFWCNPISGHATLYWYQQILGQGPKLLIQFQNNGVVDDSQLPKDRFSAERLKGVDSTLKIQPAKLEDSAVYLCASSSMYSGAEQFFGPGTRLTVL.

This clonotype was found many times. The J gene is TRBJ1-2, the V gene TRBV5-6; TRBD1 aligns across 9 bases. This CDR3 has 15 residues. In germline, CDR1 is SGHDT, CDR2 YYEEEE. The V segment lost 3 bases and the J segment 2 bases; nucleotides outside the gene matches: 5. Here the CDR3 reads CASSSQGQGNYGYTF. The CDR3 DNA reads TGTGCCAGCAGCTCACAGGGACAGGGAAACTATGGCTACACCTTC. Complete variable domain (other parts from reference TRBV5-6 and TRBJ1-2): DAGVTQSPTHLIKTRGQQVTLRCSPKSGHDTVSWYQQALGQGPQFIFQYYEEEERQRGNFPDRFSGHQFPNYSSELNVNALLLGDSALYLCASSSQGQGNYGYTFGSGTRLTVV.

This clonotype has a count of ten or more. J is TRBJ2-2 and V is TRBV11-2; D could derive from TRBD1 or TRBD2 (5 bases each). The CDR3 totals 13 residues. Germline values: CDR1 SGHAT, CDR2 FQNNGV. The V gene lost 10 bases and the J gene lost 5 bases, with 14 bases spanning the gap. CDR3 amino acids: CATSHRRTGELFF. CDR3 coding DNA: TGTGCCACCTCCCACAGGAGGACCGGGGAGCTGTTTTTT.